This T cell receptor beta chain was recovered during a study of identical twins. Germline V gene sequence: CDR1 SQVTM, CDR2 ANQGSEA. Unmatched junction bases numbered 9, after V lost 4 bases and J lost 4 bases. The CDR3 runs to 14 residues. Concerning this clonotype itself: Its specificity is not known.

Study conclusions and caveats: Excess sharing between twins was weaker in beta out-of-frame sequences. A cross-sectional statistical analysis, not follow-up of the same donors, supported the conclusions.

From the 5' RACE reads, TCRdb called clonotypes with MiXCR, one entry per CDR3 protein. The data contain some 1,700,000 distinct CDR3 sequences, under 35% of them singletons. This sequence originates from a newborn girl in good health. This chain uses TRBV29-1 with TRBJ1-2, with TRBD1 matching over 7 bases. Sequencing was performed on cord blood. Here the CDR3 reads CSVAPRGSPYGYTF. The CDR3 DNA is TGCAGCGTTGCCCCCAGGGGGTCCCCCTATGGCTACACCTTC.